A selection of T cell receptor beta chains follows, all from one sample in a study of OX40 agonist ivuxolimab in advanced cancers. Clones were sequenced by immunoSEQ multiplex PCR, and TCRdb holds only the in-frame ones, with some missing. The table includes tens of thousands of clones, about 85% detected once. Sequencing was performed on CD4+ or CD8+ T cells sorted from blood, taken in a trial of the OX40 agonist ivuxolimab. The receptor set was obtained from an adult with an advanced solid tumor such as melanoma, head and neck, liver or kidney cancer. CDR3s include the opening cysteine and the closing phenylalanine or tryptophan. A D gene is named only where the DNA matches it firmly. For some rows the clone size is stated as once, few or many, or as a class when expanded; others skip it.

J gene: TRBJ2-3
clone size: once
D gene: .
V gene: TRBV25-1
CDR3 DNA: TGTGCCAGCAGTGAACCGTCAAGCACAGATACGCAGTATTTT
CDR3 protein: CASSEPSSTDTQYF

J gene: TRBJ2-2
clone size: .
D gene: TRBD2
V gene: TRBV4-3
CDR3 DNA: TGCGCCAGCAGCCAAGAATACCGGGGGGGCAGCACCGGGGAGCTGTTTTTT
CDR3 protein: CASSQEYRGGSTGELFF

J gene: TRBJ1-2
clone size: .
D gene: .
V gene: TRBV18
CDR3 DNA: TGTGCCAGCTCACCAACGGACGGTACTGATGGCTACACCTTC
CDR3 protein: CASSPTDGTDGYTF

J gene: TRBJ1-6
clone size: .
D gene: .
V gene: TRBV28
CDR3 DNA: TGTGCCAGCAGTCTCCCGTGGGGTGTCCCCCTCCACTTT
CDR3 protein: CASSLPWGVPLHF

J gene: TRBJ1-1
clone size: .
D gene: .
V gene: TRBV5-8
CDR3 DNA: TGTGCCAGCAGCTTGGGAATCTGGAACACTGAAGCTTTCTTT
CDR3 protein: CASSLGIWNTEAFF

J gene: TRBJ1-2
clone size: .
D gene: TRBD1
V gene: TRBV18
CDR3 DNA: TGTGCCAGCTCACAGACCAGGGGGGCGGACTATGGCTACACCTTC
CDR3 protein: CASSQTRGADYGYTF

J gene: TRBJ1-2
clone size: .
D gene: .
V gene: TRBV6-5
CDR3 DNA: TGTGCCAGCAGTTACGGGGACGGGAGAAAGTATGGCTACACCTTC
CDR3 protein: CASSYGDGRKYGYTF

J gene: TRBJ2-2
clone size: .
D gene: .
V gene: TRBV15
CDR3 DNA: TGTGCCACCAGCAGCGCCAGGGGACCCGGGGAGCTGTTTTTT
CDR3 protein: CATSSARGPGELFF

J gene: TRBJ1-2
clone size: .
D gene: .
V gene: TRBV19
CDR3 DNA: TGTGCCAGTAGTATCGCTTTCCAGGGTTATGGCTACACCTTC
CDR3 protein: CASSIAFQGYGYTF

J gene: TRBJ1-2
clone size: .
D gene: .
V gene: TRBV14
CDR3 DNA: TGTGCCAGCAGCCAAGATAGGTGGGAGCGCTATGGCTACACCTTC
CDR3 protein: CASSQDRWERYGYTF

J gene: TRBJ2-7
clone size: .
D gene: TRBD1
V gene: TRBV2
CDR3 DNA: TGTGCCAGCAGGGAGGACAGGAATTCCTACGAGCAGTACTTC
CDR3 protein: CASREDRNSYEQYF

J gene: TRBJ2-1
clone size: .
D gene: TRBD1
V gene: TRBV7-6
CDR3 DNA: TGTGCCAGCAGCTTGGGGACAGGTTACAATGAGCAGTTCTTC
CDR3 protein: CASSLGTGYNEQFF

J gene: TRBJ2-3
clone size: once
D gene: .
V gene: TRBV5-1
CDR3 DNA: TGCGCCAGCAGCTTCCTAGCGCCCACAGATACGCAGTATTTT
CDR3 protein: CASSFLAPTDTQYF

J gene: TRBJ1-4
clone size: .
D gene: .
V gene: TRBV27
CDR3 DNA: TGTGCCAGCAGGGGGGGGGCTGGAGGTGAAAAACTGTTTTTT
CDR3 protein: CASRGGAGGEKLFF

J gene: TRBJ2-2
clone size: .
D gene: .
V gene: TRBV5-1
CDR3 DNA: TGCGCCAGCAGCTTTAATCTAGTTAACACCGGGGAGCTGTTTTTT
CDR3 protein: CASSFNLVNTGELFF

J gene: TRBJ1-1
clone size: .
D gene: TRBD1
V gene: TRBV7-9
CDR3 DNA: TGTGCCAGCAGCTTTGGGACAGGGTCCACTGAAGCTTTCTTT
CDR3 protein: CASSFGTGSTEAFF

J gene: TRBJ2-2
clone size: .
D gene: .
V gene: TRBV21-1
CDR3 DNA: TGTGCCAGCAGCAAGGACAGGAACACCGGGGAGCTGTTTTTT
CDR3 protein: CASSKDRNTGELFF

J gene: TRBJ1-5
clone size: .
D gene: .
V gene: TRBV28
CDR3 DNA: TGTGCCAGCAGTTTCGGGCGTCAGCCCCAGCATTTT
CDR3 protein: CASSFGRQPQHF

J gene: TRBJ2-3
clone size: .
D gene: .
V gene: TRBV10-3
CDR3 DNA: TGTGCCATCAGTGAGTTAGGCGCAGATACGCAGTATTTT
CDR3 protein: CAISELGADTQYF

J gene: TRBJ2-5
clone size: .
D gene: .
V gene: TRBV9
CDR3 DNA: TGTGCCAGCAGCCCCGGGACCAGGAGTGGAGAGACCCAGTACTTC
CDR3 protein: CASSPGTRSGETQYF

J gene: TRBJ1-5
clone size: .
D gene: .
V gene: TRBV10-3
CDR3 DNA: TGTGCCATCAGCCTAACCGGGGATAGGCAGCCCCAGCATTTT
CDR3 protein: CAISLTGDRQPQHF

J gene: TRBJ2-3
clone size: .
D gene: .
V gene: TRBV27
CDR3 DNA: TGTGCCAGCAGCTTTTCGGGGCAGGGATATACGCAGTATTTT
CDR3 protein: CASSFSGQGYTQYF

J gene: TRBJ2-3
clone size: .
D gene: TRBD2
V gene: TRBV10-1
CDR3 DNA: TGCGCCAGCAGTCCGGGACTAGCTAGCCATAACACAGATACGCAGTATTTT
CDR3 protein: CASSPGLASHNTDTQYF

J gene: TRBJ1-5
clone size: few
D gene: .
V gene: TRBV10-1
CDR3 DNA: TGCGCCAGCAGTGAGAGCGGGCTTGGGCAGCCCCAGCATTTT
CDR3 protein: CASSESGLGQPQHF

J gene: TRBJ2-2
clone size: .
D gene: .
V gene: TRBV29-1
CDR3 DNA: TGCAGCGTTTCCGGGGTCTCTAGCGGGGAGCTGTTTTTT
CDR3 protein: CSVSGVSSGELFF

J gene: TRBJ2-5
clone size: .
D gene: .
V gene: TRBV29-1
CDR3 DNA: TGCACCTACAACCGGGACCAGGAACGGGCCCAGTACTTC
CDR3 protein: CTYNRDQERAQYF

J gene: TRBJ1-5
clone size: .
D gene: TRBD1
V gene: TRBV12-5
CDR3 DNA: TGTGCTAGTGGTTTGATAGGGACAGGGGGCAATCAGCCCCAGCATTTT
CDR3 protein: CASGLIGTGGNQPQHF

J gene: TRBJ2-1
clone size: .
D gene: .
V gene: TRBV5-1
CDR3 DNA: TGCGCCAGCAGCGACTACAATGAGCAGTTCTTC
CDR3 protein: CASSDYNEQFF

J gene: TRBJ2-6
clone size: .
D gene: .
V gene: TRBV10-3
CDR3 DNA: TGTGCCATCAGTGACACTAGTCAGGGTTCAGGGGCCAACGTCCTGACTTTC
CDR3 protein: CAISDTSQGSGANVLTF

J gene: TRBJ1-6
clone size: .
D gene: .
V gene: TRBV11-2
CDR3 DNA: TGTGCCAGCAGGGCAGGGGTCTCACCCCTCCACTTT
CDR3 protein: CASRAGVSPLHF

J gene: TRBJ2-5
clone size: .
D gene: TRBD1
V gene: TRBV29-1
CDR3 DNA: TGCAGCGTTTCAACCGGGACAGGGTCCGGGGAGACCCAGTACTTC
CDR3 protein: CSVSTGTGSGETQYF

J gene: TRBJ2-3
clone size: .
D gene: TRBD2
V gene: TRBV4-3
CDR3 DNA: TGCGCCAGCAGCCGGTCCCCGACTAGCGGGGCCACAGATACGCAGTATTTT
CDR3 protein: CASSRSPTSGATDTQYF

J gene: TRBJ2-7
clone size: .
D gene: .
V gene: TRBV7-2
CDR3 DNA: TGTGCCAGCAGCCTCCTACCCGGACAGAACGAGCAGTACTTC
CDR3 protein: CASSLLPGQNEQYF

J gene: TRBJ1-6
clone size: .
D gene: .
V gene: TRBV5-1
CDR3 DNA: TGCGCCAGCAGCTCAGGGGCTGTAGGTTCACCCCTCCACTTT
CDR3 protein: CASSSGAVGSPLHF

J gene: TRBJ2-1
clone size: .
D gene: .
V gene: TRBV6-6
CDR3 DNA: TGTGCCAGCAGTGTGGGAAGCCTCTCCTACAATGAGCAGTTCTTC
CDR3 protein: CASSVGSLSYNEQFF

J gene: TRBJ2-7
clone size: .
D gene: TRBD2
V gene: TRBV7-2
CDR3 DNA: TGTGCCAGCAGCTTGGTCTTAGGACTAGCGTTCTCCTACGAGCAGTACTTC
CDR3 protein: CASSLVLGLAFSYEQYF

J gene: TRBJ2-3
clone size: .
D gene: TRBD1
V gene: TRBV10-2
CDR3 DNA: TGCGCCAGCAGGGCACGACAGGGTTACACAGATACGCAGTATTTT
CDR3 protein: CASRARQGYTDTQYF

J gene: TRBJ1-2
clone size: .
D gene: .
V gene: TRBV4-3
CDR3 DNA: TGCGCCAGCAGCCAAGATAGTGGCCCGGCCCGGCACGGCTACACCTTC
CDR3 protein: CASSQDSGPARHGYTF

J gene: TRBJ1-2
clone size: few
D gene: .
V gene: TRBV5-6
CDR3 DNA: TGTGCCAGCAGCACTGGGACCACCTATGGCTACACCTTC
CDR3 protein: CASSTGTTYGYTF

J gene: TRBJ2-7
clone size: .
D gene: TRBD1
V gene: TRBV11-3
CDR3 DNA: TGTGCCAGCAGCGCCGGGACAGCTTACGAGCAGTACTTC
CDR3 protein: CASSAGTAYEQYF

J gene: TRBJ1-1
clone size: .
D gene: TRBD1
V gene: TRBV5-1
CDR3 DNA: TGCGCCAGCAGCTTCGGACAGGGCGGCACTGAAGCTTTCTTT
CDR3 protein: CASSFGQGGTEAFF

J gene: TRBJ1-2
clone size: .
D gene: .
V gene: TRBV19
CDR3 DNA: TGTGCCAGTAGTGCTCACAGCCCTCCTAACTATGGCTACACCTTC
CDR3 protein: CASSAHSPPNYGYTF